A single sample gave rise to the 12 T cell receptor beta chains below, sequenced in a study of blood T cell repertoires in COVID-19. Data came from immunoSEQ multiplex PCR; TCRdb stores just in-frame clones and leaves some out. The sample records roughly 220,000 clones, about 81% being singletons. Sequencing was carried out using peripheral blood. The receptors here all came from an elderly woman with COVID-19, enrolled during active disease.

The V call is TRBV25-1, the J call TRBJ2-1, with a tentative D call TRBD2 (5 bases). The CDR3 covers 15 residues. Trimming pared 2 bases from V and 0 bases from J, leaving 8 bases between. CDR1 is MGHDK, CDR2 SYGVNS, per germline. The CDR3 reads CASSEAGSSYNEQFF. The CDR3 nucleotides read TGTGCCAGCAGTGAAGCGGGCAGCTCCTACAATGAGCAGTTCTTC.

The chain joins TRBV18 to TRBJ1-4; 8 positions match TRBD1. Trimming cost V 3 bases and J 7 bases; bases outside gene matches: 10. The CDR3 length is 16 residues. Looked up from germline, CDR1 is KGHSH and CDR2 is LQKENI. CDR3 sequence reads: CASSPTGVGTFEKLFF. The CDR3 bases are TGTGCCAGCTCACCGACAGGGGTGGGGACTTTTGAAAAACTGTTTTTT.

Of note for this clone: At one end the junction does not follow the germline gene, possibly because of a read error. This rearrangement joins TRBV6-5 to TRBJ1-2, with 10 bases matching TRBD1. The CDR3 has 14 amino acids. Germline CDR1 is MNHEY and CDR2 is SVGAGI. CDR3: CASSPKTGTGVAFF. The CDR3 coding sequence is TGTGCCAGCAGTCCGAAAACCGGGACAGGGGTGGCCTTCTTC.

V gene TRBV19 combines with J gene TRBJ2-5, with D tentatively TRBD1 (6 bases). Trimming stripped 5 bases from V and 2 bases from J, with 9 bases between. Germline values: CDR1 LNHDA, CDR2 SQIVND (reference sequence). The CDR3 runs 13 residues. Written as DNA, the CDR3 is TGTGCCAGTAGTGCAGGGGAACAAGAGACCCAGTACTTC. This codes for CASSAGEQETQYF.

J is TRBJ2-3 and V is TRBV7-9, with 7 bases matching TRBD1. This CDR3 has 15 amino acids. V gave up 5 bases and J gave up 4 bases; unmatched junction bases: 9. Germline CDR1 is SEHNR and CDR2 is FQNEAQ (reference sequence). CDR3: CASSHDRDRSDTQYF. CDR3 DNA sequence: TGTGCCAGCAGCCACGACAGGGATCGATCAGATACGCAGTATTTT.

A single count supports this clone. At one of its ends the junction is not consistent with the germline gene, which may arise from a read error. The rearrangement joins TRBV7-7 to TRBJ2-7, with TRBD2 matching over 9 bases. The CDR3 runs 16 residues. Looked up from germline, CDR1 is SSHAT and CDR2 is FNYEAQ (reference sequence). The CDR3 DNA sequence: TGTGCTAGCAGCCGAATCGAGGCTAGCGGGACCCACGAGCAGTACTTC. This codes for CASSRIEASGTHEQYF. The whole variable domain, remainder taken from reference TRBV7-7 and TRBJ2-7, is GAGVSQSPRYKVTKRGQDVTLRCDPISSHATLYWYQQALGQGPEFLTYFNYEAQPDKSGLPSDRFSAERPEGSISTLTIQRTEQRDSAMYRCASSRIEASGTHEQYFGPGTRLTVT.

V and J are TRBV11-2 and TRBJ2-1, with a tentative D call TRBD2 (6 bases). CDR1 and CDR2 (germline): SGHAT, FQNNGV. Trimming took 4 bases from V and 6 from J, leaving 10 bases between them. This CDR3 region has 13 residues. The CDR3 loop is CASSSGTVNEQFF. CDR3 DNA sequence: TGTGCCAGCAGCTCCGGGACTGTCAATGAGCAGTTCTTC.

This chain connects TRBV7-9 to TRBJ1-2; D gene ambiguous. Germline CDR1 SEHNR, CDR2 FQNEAQ (reference sequence). This CDR3 has 13 amino acids. Trimming took off 1 base at V and 4 bases at J, with 7 bases between the two ends. The CDR3 protein is CASSLEQSYGYTF. The CDR3, as DNA: TGTGCCAGCAGCTTAGAACAGAGCTATGGCTACACCTTC. The whole variable domain, remainder taken from reference TRBV7-9 and TRBJ1-2, is DTGVSQNPRHKITKRGQNVTFRCDPISEHNRLYWYRQTLGQGPEFLTYFQNEAQLEKSRLLSDRFSAERPKGSFSTLEIQRTEQGDSAMYLCASSLEQSYGYTFGSGTRLTVV.

This clone was counted a few times. The rearrangement uses TRBV3-1 (or the pseudogene TRBV3-2) and TRBJ2-1, with 12 bases fitting TRBD2. The CDR3 runs 17 residues. Germline assignment: CDR1 LGHDT and CDR2 YNNKEL (reference sequence). The V segment lost 4 bases and the J segment 2 bases; nucleotides outside the gene matches: 6. CDR3 protein: CASSRYRTSGTYNEQFF. DNA for the CDR3: TGTGCCAGCAGCCGATACAGGACTAGCGGGACCTACAATGAGCAGTTCTTC.

The chain uses TRBV6-5 and TRBJ2-2, with D possibly being TRBD1 (6 bases). The V and J ends lost 6 bases and 0 bases respectively, with 11 bases between them. Germline lookup yields CDR1 MNHEY and CDR2 SVGAGI. The CDR3 extends over 15 amino acids. The DNA of the CDR3 is TGTGCCAGCAGCCTCAGGGGAACGAACACCGGGGAGCTGTTTTTT. Residues: CASSLRGTNTGELFF.

V usage is TRBV19 and J usage is TRBJ1-2, with D possibly being TRBD1 (6 bases). CDR1 LNHDA and CDR2 SQIVND come from the germline V gene (reference sequence). There are 15 residues in the CDR3. V gave up 3 bases and J gave up 6 bases, with 17 bases separating them. For the CDR3, the DNA is TGTGCCAGTAGTATCCGACCCCCAGGGGTCAATGGCTACACCTTC. It specifies CASSIRPPGVNGYTF.

The sample holds a few counts of this clone. J is TRBJ2-1 and V is TRBV5-1; TRBD2 might be the D (6 bases). This CDR3 has 15 amino acids. The ends were cut back, 2 bases at V and 0 bases at J, with 9 bases in the middle. Germline CDR1 reads SGHRS; CDR2 reads YFSETQ. The CDR3 DNA sequence: TGCGCCAGCAGCTTTGACGGGAGCTCCTACAATGAGCAGTTCTTC. It codes for CASSFDGSSYNEQFF.